Shown below are 23 T cell receptor beta chains from a single sample sequenced in a study of T-cell memory formation after mild COVID-19. TCRdb independently ran MiXCR on the 5' RACE reads; one entry per CDR3 protein. The top ten hold around a fifth of the sample, which has some 340,000 distinct CDR3 sequences, 10% to 15% seen once. The sequencing input was PBMCs or a T cell subset sorted from them (not recorded which). Source of these receptors: a man aged 18 to 30 who had mild COVID-19 (a few samples of this study predate the infection). Cell type and time point are not known.

The J gene is TRBJ1-2, the V gene TRBV12-3 or TRBV12-4; 8 positions agree with TRBD1. With V trimmed by 4 bases and J by 8 bases, 9 bases remained unmatched. The CDR3 spans 14 residues. CDR3 DNA: TGTGCCAGCAGTTCCCTGGGACAGGCGAAAGGCTACACCTTC. It yields the protein CASSSLGQAKGYTF.

This clonotype was detected ten times or more. This chain uses TRBV27 with TRBJ2-1; D gene unclear. The germline V and J ends were trimmed by 3 bases and 5 bases, with 8 bases remaining between them. This CDR3 is built from 13 residues. Germline CDR1 is MNHEY and CDR2 is SMNVEV (reference sequence). CDR3 in amino acids: CASSFGRDNEQFF. Here the CDR3 DNA reads TGTGCCAGCAGTTTCGGAAGGGACAATGAGCAGTTCTTC.

This clonotype was found a few times. The chain has TRBV9 and TRBJ1-1; D gene unclear. This CDR3 is 13 amino acids long. Germline V gene sequence: CDR1 SGDLS, CDR2 YYNGEE. With 0 bases removed from V and 4 bases from J, the gap between germline ends came to 7 bases. CDR3: CASSVGVGTEAFF. The CDR3 coding sequence is TGTGCCAGCAGCGTAGGTGTGGGCACTGAAGCTTTCTTT.

This rearrangement joins TRBV27 to TRBJ2-7, with 8 bases matching TRBD1. The germline V gene encodes CDR1 MNHEY and CDR2 SMNVEV (reference sequence). J lost 0 bases, V lost 8 bases, and 6 bases had no gene match. The CDR3 loop spans 14 amino acids. CDR3 residues: CASGRTGLSYEQYF. The CDR3, as DNA: TGTGCCAGCGGGAGGACAGGGCTCTCCTACGAGCAGTACTTC.

The chain has TRBV19 and TRBJ1-2; D ambiguous. V was pared by 3 bases and J by 7 bases, with 12 bases between. Germline V gene sequence: CDR1 LNHDA, CDR2 SQIVND (reference sequence). The CDR3 is 13 amino acids. In DNA, the CDR3 is TGTGCCAGTAGTATTCGGCCACGCAGTGGCTACACCTTC. It specifies CASSIRPRSGYTF.

The chain has TRBV5-5 and TRBJ1-5, with a tentative D call TRBD1 (5 bases). With 5 bases removed from V and 2 bases from J, the gap between germline ends came to 20 bases. This CDR3 is 17 amino acids long. Germline CDR1 reads SGHKS; CDR2 reads YYEKEE (reference sequence). The CDR3 nucleotides are TGTGCCAGCAGTCCCCTTCCCCCAGGGTTGGGCAATCAGCCCCAGCATTTT. Protein: CASSPLPPGLGNQPQHF.

The rearrangement joins TRBV7-9 to TRBJ1-4, with D unclear. Germline V CDR1 and CDR2: SEHNR, FQNEAQ (reference sequence). The CDR3 runs to 14 residues. Trimming stripped 4 bases from V and 8 bases from J, with 14 bases between. The CDR3 spells CASSSPGMREKLFF. The CDR3 nucleotides read TGTGCCAGCAGCTCCCCCGGGATGCGGGAAAAACTGTTTTTT. The whole variable domain, remainder taken from reference TRBV7-9 and TRBJ1-4, is DTGVSQNPRHKITKRGQNVTFRCDPISEHNRLYWYRQTLGQGPEFLTYFQNEAQLEKSRLLSDRFSAERPKGSFSTLEIQRTEQGDSAMYLCASSSPGMREKLFFGSGTQLSVL.

This clonotype was observed many times. The chain carries TRBV4-2 and TRBJ2-3, with TRBD1 matching 7 bases. CDR3 length: 19 residues. V shed 0 bases, J shed 2 bases, and the junction held 14 bases outside the gene matches. Germline assignment: CDR1 LGHNA and CDR2 YNFKEQ. The CDR3 spells CASSQERGHNGGLTDTQYF. CDR3 coding DNA: TGTGCCAGCAGCCAAGAAAGGGGGCATAACGGAGGCCTCACAGATACGCAGTATTTT.

This clonotype was seen only a few times. The J gene is TRBJ1-5, the V gene TRBV3-1, with a possible D match to TRBD1 (6 bases). Trimming stripped 1 base from V and 3 bases from J, with 13 bases between. CDR1 and CDR2 from the germline V gene are LGHDT and YNNKEL (reference sequence). The CDR3 contains 16 residues. CDR3 sequence (DNA): TGTGCCAGCAGCCAAGCCCCGGGACAATTCAATCAGCCCCAGCATTTT. The encoded protein is CASSQAPGQFNQPQHF.

This clonotype was found many times. V gene TRBV19 combines with J gene TRBJ1-1, with D hard to call. With 3 bases removed from V and 3 bases from J, the gap between germline ends came to 8 bases. This CDR3 comprises 13 residues. Germline V gene sequence: CDR1 LNHDA, CDR2 SQIVND (reference sequence). The CDR3: CASSIVDYTEAFF. Here the CDR3 DNA reads TGTGCCAGTAGTATTGTAGACTACACTGAAGCTTTCTTT.

The rearrangement uses TRBV20-1 and TRBJ1-1, with 9 bases that match TRBD1. Germline loops: CDR1 DFQATT, CDR2 SNEGSKA (reference sequence). V lost 5 bases, J lost 1 base, and 8 bases stayed unmatched. The CDR3 sequence is 15 residues long. This CDR3 reads CSAPAPGQGNTEAFF. CDR3 DNA sequence: TGCAGTGCTCCCGCCCCGGGACAGGGGAACACTGAAGCTTTCTTT.

The chain combines TRBV6-5 with TRBJ1-1; D unclear. V was cut by 6 bases and J by 4 bases, with 21 bases left in between. CDR3 size: 16 residues. CDR1 is MNHEY, CDR2 SVGAGI, per germline. CDR3: CASRSIGGRVGTEAFF. The CDR3 DNA sequence: TGTGCCAGCAGGAGTATAGGCGGGCGGGTGGGCACTGAAGCTTTCTTT.

A remark on this clonotype: Just one base apart from a much larger clone, this may be a read error. This chain links TRBV5-1 with TRBJ2-7; 8 bases fit TRBD1. V dropped 1 base and J dropped 6; count of bases not matched to a gene: 3. Germline V gene sequence: CDR1 SGHRS, CDR2 YFSETQ. This CDR3 spans 13 amino acids. CDR3 sequence reads: CASSLCDRGEQYV. DNA of the CDR3: TGCGCCAGCAGCTTGTGCGACAGGGGCGAGCAGTACGTC.

This clonotype was recorded a few times. The CDR3 nucleotides are TGTGCCAGCAGCGGACACAGGGGTAGGAACACTGAAGCTTTCTTT. The encoded protein is CASSGHRGRNTEAFF. V usage is TRBV7-8 and J usage is TRBJ1-1; 7 bases line up with TRBD1. Germline CDR1 is SGHVS and CDR2 is FQNEAQ. The CDR3 loop spans 15 amino acids. Trimming removed 5 bases from V and 1 base from J; junction bases left unmatched: 7.

This clonotype was counted ten times or more. The rearrangement uses TRBV4-1 and TRBJ2-2; TRBD2 matches at 12 bases. Trimming at V came to 6 bases and at J to 4 bases, leaving 9 bases not matched to a gene. The CDR3 loop spans 17 amino acids. Germline V gene lookup returns CDR1 MGHRA and CDR2 YSYEKL. The CDR3 loop reads CASSARLAGVITGELFF. The CDR3 DNA follows: TGCGCCAGCAGTGCTAGACTAGCGGGGGTGATCACCGGGGAGCTGTTTTTT.

This clonotype was recorded at least ten times. The chain carries TRBV7-8 and TRBJ2-5; D could derive from TRBD1 or TRBD2 (5 bases each). Trimming shortened V by 2 bases and J by 4 bases, and 11 bases separated the two germline ends. The CDR3 runs 14 residues. CDR1 is SGHVS, CDR2 FQNEAQ, per germline. The CDR3 protein is CASSLRDGIETQYF. Written as DNA, the CDR3 is TGTGCCAGCAGCTTACGGGACGGCATAGAGACCCAGTACTTC.

Remarks on this clonotype: At one end, the junction sequence differs from germline, possibly due to a read error. The chain has TRBV5-1 and TRBJ2-5; the D is unclear. In germline, CDR1 is SGHRS, CDR2 YFSETQ. This CDR3 spans 12 amino acids. The DNA of the CDR3 is TGCGCCAGCAGCTTAGGTGAAGAGACCCGGTACTTC. Translated, it gives CASSLGEETRYF.

The V call is TRBV27, the J call TRBJ1-6; tentatively, D is TRBD1 (5 bases). Trimming took off 3 bases at V and 8 bases at J, with 17 bases between the two ends. The CDR3 is 16 residues long. Germline CDR1 reads MNHEY; CDR2 reads SMNVEV (reference sequence). CDR3 nucleotide sequence: TGTGCCAGCAGTTTTCTTCCGGGACGGCTGGATTCACCCCTCCACTTT. Its protein is CASSFLPGRLDSPLHF.

V gene TRBV5-1 combines with J gene TRBJ2-5; TRBD1 aligns across 8 bases. J gave up 1 base and V 0 bases, and 5 bases lay outside the gene matches. Germline CDR1 reads SGHRS; CDR2 reads YFSETQ. The CDR3 totals 16 residues. In DNA, the CDR3 is TGCGCCAGCAGCTTGGAACCAGGGGGCCTCCAAGAGACCCAGTACTTC. It translates to CASSLEPGGLQETQYF.

This clonotype was detected only a few times. The rearrangement links TRBV5-6 to TRBJ1-2; no clear D gene. Germline V CDR1 and CDR2: SGHDT, YYEEEE. Trimming stripped 1 base from V and 4 bases from J, with 11 bases between. This CDR3 is built from 14 residues. CDR3 loop: CASSLIHTGYGYTF. For the CDR3, the DNA is TGTGCCAGCAGCTTGATTCATACGGGCTATGGCTACACCTTC.

This clonotype was detected only a few times. The V call is TRBV3-1, the J call TRBJ1-1; 9 bases line up with TRBD1. This CDR3 spans 16 amino acids. CDR1 is LGHDT and CDR2 is YNNKEL in the germline V gene (reference sequence). The V segment lost 4 bases and the J segment 5 bases; nucleotides outside the gene matches: 11. The CDR3 sequence: CASSPRTGVYLTEAFF. CDR3 nucleotide sequence: TGTGCCAGCAGCCCCCGGACAGGGGTGTATCTAACTGAAGCTTTCTTT. Using reference TRBV3-1 and TRBJ1-1 for the parts outside the CDR3, the full variable domain is DTAVSQTPKYLVTQMGNDKSIKCEQNLGHDTMYWYKQDSKKFLKIMFSYNNKELIINETVPNRFSPKSPDKAHLNLHINSLELGDSAVYFCASSPRTGVYLTEAFFGQGTRLTVV.

The chain combines TRBV29-1 with TRBJ2-1; possible D gene TRBD1, 6 bases. Germline values: CDR1 SQVTM, CDR2 ANQGSEA. Trimming took off 6 bases at V and 1 base at J, with 10 bases between the two ends. The CDR3 is 13 residues long. The CDR3 DNA reads TGCAGCGTGGCAGGGGTTTCCTACAATGAGCAGTTCTTC. Translating it yields CSVAGVSYNEQFF.

This clonotype was detected a few times. This chain connects TRBV5-1 to TRBJ2-7, with 8 bases lining up with TRBD2. The ends lost 2 bases at V and 7 bases at J; junction bases unmatched: 20. The CDR3 has 18 residues. Germline CDR1 SGHRS, CDR2 YFSETQ. The CDR3, as DNA: TGCGCCAGCAGCTTCGGGCGGGACACTAGCGGCGTGACGAAAGAGCAGTACTTC. It specifies CASSFGRDTSGVTKEQYF.